This entry is about one T cell receptor beta chain. There are many counts of this clonotype. This receptor's antigen is unknown. No base-level quality is on record; no much larger clone is a single base apart. This record comes from a study of glioma-infiltrating T cells (TCRdb year 2016). Regarding the complete study: TCR alpha- and beta-chain repertoires were sequenced from glioma tissue, non-neoplastic brain tissue and matched peripheral blood mononuclear cells. To gauge divergence between tissue and blood T-cell populations, every tissue-infiltrating repertoire was compared against the peripheral blood repertoire from the same patient. Three low-grade glioma patients, roughly eight primary glioblastoma patients, and three non-glioma patients who contributed non-neoplastic brain tissue made up the paired cohort. What the research found in general, with its limitations: In non-neoplastic patients, VJ-independent divergence between tissue and blood fell below expectation, whereas in all gliomas, and especially in low-grade gliomas, the divergence rose above expectation. The group comparisons were based on small numbers of patients: three non-neoplastic, three low-grade glioma and several glioblastoma patients. Only a very small number of CDR3 sequences turned up in both tissue and blood, a result put down to high CDR3 diversity combined with limited sampling.

The iRepertoire nested amplicon-rescue multiplex PCR (arm-PCR) platform was used to amplify TCR alpha and beta CDR3 regions from RNA. The input for one-step reverse transcription and amplification was roughly 100-450 ng of either tissue mRNA or PBMC total RNA. After bead purification, a secondary multiplex PCR added Illumina adapters, and libraries were gel-purified between 200 and 400 bp. Internal 6-nucleotide barcodes were carried by the libraries and were used for demultiplexing. The libraries were sequenced on an Illumina MiSeq using 2x220 or 2x250 nucleotide paired-end reads. In the source study's methods: Paired reads were merged using FLASH 1.2.11 and were aligned to the GRCh37 human genome using BWA-MEM, after which TRA and TRB reads were extracted. For V and J assignment, an IMGT-derived reference of cassette sequences and CDR3 motifs that included pseudogenes was used. Reads were translated in three frames, and productive CDR3s were defined by a C…FGXG motif without stop codons. Clonotypes were defined as unique combinations of V-J cassette pair and CDR3 amino acid sequence. Hamming distance filtering was applied to reads, with thresholds set by the sequence error rate of each sample in mapped regions. Clones were called with MiXCR by TCRdb after fastp trimmed the public reads at Q25, and only in-frame beta chains were retained. Merged by CDR3 protein, the rows form single entries marked with the most common genes and DNA. The authors' filters were not applied to this entry. In this sample the table shows around 97,000 distinct CDR3 sequences, around 31% of which occur a single time. The ten largest clones capture approximately 43% of the sample.

The CDR3 starts with the cysteine, ends with the phenylalanine, and has 12 residues. Only CDR3 DNA is held: 36 bases, read in frame from base 1. According to the germline V gene, CDR1 reads MNHNS and CDR2 reads SASEGT. V is shortened by 7 bases, J by 6 bases, and the region joining them spans 11 bases. The sample comprised glioma tissue, nonneoplastic brain tissue, or PBMCs (not recorded which). The sequence was collected from a human donor with low-grade glioma or glioblastoma, undergoing nonglioma brain surgery, or in good health (not recorded which). The V gene is TRBV6-1 and the J gene is TRBJ2-3; the D gene cannot be resolved reliably. The CDR3: CASTLNLDTQYF. The DNA reads TGTGCCAGCACGCTGAATTTGGATACGCAGTATTTT.